This TCR beta chain emerged from a study of blood T cell repertoires in COVID-19. Overall study context: Samples of COVID-19 (acute and convalescent) were obtained from the United States, Italy and Spain. PBMCs, B-cell-depleted T cells, or T cells were the source of the cDNA or gDNA that made up the material.

This CDR3 is built from 15 residues. Germline CDR1 reads LGHDT; CDR2 reads YNNKEL (reference sequence). V lost 7 bases to trimming and J lost 5 bases, with 20 bases between them. Original data processing: Amplification of reference gene primers provided the estimated nucleated cell counts. Method: immunoSEQ multiplex PCR; TCRdb's copy keeps in-frame clones and lacks some. The DNA gave D and trimming, while V, J and clone size come from that table. This repertoire shows hundreds of thousands of clones, approximately 88% found once; its top ten account for 27%. Material for sequencing was peripheral blood. The chain is built from TRBV3-1 (or the pseudogene TRBV3-2) and TRBJ2-5; the D gene is possibly TRBD1 (6 bases). The sequence was obtained from a middle-aged man with acute or convalescent COVID-19. The CDR3 DNA follows: TGTGCCAGCACTAACAAGAGGCAGGGGTCGGAGACCCAGTACTTC. Protein sequence: CASTNKRQGSETQYF.